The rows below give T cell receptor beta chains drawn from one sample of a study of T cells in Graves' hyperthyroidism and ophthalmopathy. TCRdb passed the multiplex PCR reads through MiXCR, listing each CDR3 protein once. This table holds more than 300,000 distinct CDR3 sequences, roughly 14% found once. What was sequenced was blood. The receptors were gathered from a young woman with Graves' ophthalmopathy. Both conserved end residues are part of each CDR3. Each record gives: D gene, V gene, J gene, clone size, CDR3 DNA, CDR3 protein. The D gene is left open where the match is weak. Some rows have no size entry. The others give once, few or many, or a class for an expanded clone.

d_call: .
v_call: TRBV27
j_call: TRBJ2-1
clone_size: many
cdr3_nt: TGTGCCAGCAGTTTCTGGGGCGCTGAGCAGTTCTTC
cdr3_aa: CASSFWGAEQFF

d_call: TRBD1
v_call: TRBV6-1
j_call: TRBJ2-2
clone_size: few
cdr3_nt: TGTGCCAGCAGTGAGCCGACAGGGTGGGAACTGTTTTTT
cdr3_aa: CASSEPTGWELFF

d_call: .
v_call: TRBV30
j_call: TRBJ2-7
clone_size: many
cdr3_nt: TGTGCCTGGAGTGTACACGGGTTTGCTGAGCAGTACTTC
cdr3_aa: CAWSVHGFAEQYF

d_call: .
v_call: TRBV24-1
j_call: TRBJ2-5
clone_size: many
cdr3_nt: TGTGCCACCAGTGACGTCGCCCAAGAGACCCAGTACTTC
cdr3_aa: CATSDVAQETQYF

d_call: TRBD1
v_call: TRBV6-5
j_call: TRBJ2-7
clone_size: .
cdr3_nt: TGTACCAGCATTACACAGGGGTTGTGGGAGCAGTACTTC
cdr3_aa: CTSITQGLWEQYF

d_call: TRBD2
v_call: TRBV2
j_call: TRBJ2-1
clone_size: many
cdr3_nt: TGTGCCAGCAGTGAAGCGCGGGAGGGTGAGCAGTTCTTC
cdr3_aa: CASSEAREGEQFF

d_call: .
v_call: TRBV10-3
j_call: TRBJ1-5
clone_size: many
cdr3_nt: TGTGCCATCAGTGAGGGGCAGAGCAATCAGCCCCAGCATTTT
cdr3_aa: CAISEGQSNQPQHF

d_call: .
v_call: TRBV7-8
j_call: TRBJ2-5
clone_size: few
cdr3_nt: TGTGCCAGCAGCCCCGGGTATTTATCTGTCCAGTACTTC
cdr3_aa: CASSPGYLSVQYF

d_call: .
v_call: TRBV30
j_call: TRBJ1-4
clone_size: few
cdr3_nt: TGTGCCTGGAGTGCGGGACGGACTAATGAAAAACTGTTTTTT
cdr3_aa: CAWSAGRTNEKLFF

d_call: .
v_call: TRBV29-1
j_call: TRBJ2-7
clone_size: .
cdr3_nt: TGCAGCGTTTCGGACCACACCTACTCCTACGAGCAGTACTTC
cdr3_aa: CSVSDHTYSYEQYF

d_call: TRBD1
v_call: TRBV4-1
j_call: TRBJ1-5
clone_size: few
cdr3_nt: TGCGCCAGCAGCCATCCCCAGGGACAGAGCAATCAGCCCCAGCATTTT
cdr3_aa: CASSHPQGQSNQPQHF

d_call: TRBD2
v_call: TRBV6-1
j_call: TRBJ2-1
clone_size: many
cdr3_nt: TGTGCCAGCAGTCCATACGCGACTAGCGGGGGGGCTGAGCAGTTCTTC
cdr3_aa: CASSPYATSGGAEQFF

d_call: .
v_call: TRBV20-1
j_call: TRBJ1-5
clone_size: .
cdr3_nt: TGCGGTGCTCACGCGGGGGGGGGCGAGCCCCAGCATTTT
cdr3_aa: CGAHAGGGEPQHF

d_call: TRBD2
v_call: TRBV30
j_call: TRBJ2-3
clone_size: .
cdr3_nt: TGTGCCTGGAGTGGACTAGCGGGGGGTGCAGATACGCAGTATTTT
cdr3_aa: CAWSGLAGGADTQYF

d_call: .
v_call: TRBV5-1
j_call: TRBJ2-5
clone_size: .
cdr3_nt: TGCGCCAGCAGCTCGGGGTCGTACCAAGAGACCCAGTACTTC
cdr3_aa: CASSSGSYQETQYF

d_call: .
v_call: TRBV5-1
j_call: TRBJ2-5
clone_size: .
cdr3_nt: TGCGCCAGCAGCTTGAGGGCAGGGGAAGAGACCCAGTACTTC
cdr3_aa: CASSLRAGEETQYF

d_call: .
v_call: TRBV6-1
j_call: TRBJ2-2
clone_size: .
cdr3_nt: TGTGCCAGCAGTGGGGCCGGGTCCGGGGAGCTGTTTTTT
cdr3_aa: CASSGAGSGELFF

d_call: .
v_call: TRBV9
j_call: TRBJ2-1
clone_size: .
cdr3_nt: TGTGCCAGCAGCCCTTACGGTGGGCTTCGACTGAACAATGAGCAGTTCTTC
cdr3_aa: CASSPYGGLRLNNEQFF

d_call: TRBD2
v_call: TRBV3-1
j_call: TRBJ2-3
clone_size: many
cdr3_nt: TGTGCCAGCAGCCAAGATAGCGGGGTGTTCTCCGCAGATACGCAGTATTTT
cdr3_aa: CASSQDSGVFSADTQYF

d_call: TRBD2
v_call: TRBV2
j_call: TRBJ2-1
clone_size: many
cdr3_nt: TGTGCCAGCAGTGAAGGCGGGGGGCGTATCTTCAATGAGCAGTTCTTC
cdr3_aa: CASSEGGGRIFNEQFF

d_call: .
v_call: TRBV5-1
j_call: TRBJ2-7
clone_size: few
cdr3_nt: TGCGCCAGCAGCTTGGACAGCCCGGAGGAGCAGTACTTC
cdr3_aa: CASSLDSPEEQYF

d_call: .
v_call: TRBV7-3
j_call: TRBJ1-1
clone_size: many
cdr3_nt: TGTGCCAGCAGCTCGGACGGACCGAACACTGAAGCTTTCTTT
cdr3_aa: CASSSDGPNTEAFF

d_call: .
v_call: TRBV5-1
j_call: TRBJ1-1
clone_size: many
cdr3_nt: TGCGCCAGCAGCTTATACCTACAAGATATGAACACTGAAGCTTTCTTT
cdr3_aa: CASSLYLQDMNTEAFF

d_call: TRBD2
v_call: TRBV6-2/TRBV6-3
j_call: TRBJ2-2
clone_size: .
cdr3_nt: TGTGCCAGCAGTTATGCATCGACGGGGGGGCTTGGGGAGCTGTTTTTT
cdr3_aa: CASSYASTGGLGELFF

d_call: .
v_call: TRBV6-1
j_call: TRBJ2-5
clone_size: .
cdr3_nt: TGTGCCAGCAGTGAAGTGGGAGCCCAGTACTTC
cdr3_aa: CASSEVGAQYF

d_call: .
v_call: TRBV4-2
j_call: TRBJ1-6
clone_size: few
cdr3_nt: TGTGCCAGCAGCCCATGGCTCCACAAGAGCTCCTATAATTCACCCCTCCACTTT
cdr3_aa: CASSPWLHKSSYNSPLHF

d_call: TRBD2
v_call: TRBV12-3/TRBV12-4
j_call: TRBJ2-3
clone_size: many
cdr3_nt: TGTGCCAGCATCCTGACCAGCGGGGATCCAGATACGCAGTATTTT
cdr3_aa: CASILTSGDPDTQYF

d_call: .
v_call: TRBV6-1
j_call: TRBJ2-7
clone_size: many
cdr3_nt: TGTGCCAGCAGAGAGTCCCCCACAGGGCTGTCCTACGAGCAGTACTTC
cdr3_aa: CASRESPTGLSYEQYF

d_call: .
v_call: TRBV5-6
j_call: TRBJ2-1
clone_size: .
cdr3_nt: TGTGCCAGCAGCTTGTTCAGGGCCCGAAACAATGAGCAGTTCTTC
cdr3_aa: CASSLFRARNNEQFF

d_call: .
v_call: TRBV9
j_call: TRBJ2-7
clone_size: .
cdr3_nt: TGTGCCAGCAGCGTAGCTTGGGGGGCGGGCTACGAGCAGTACTTC
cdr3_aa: CASSVAWGAGYEQYF

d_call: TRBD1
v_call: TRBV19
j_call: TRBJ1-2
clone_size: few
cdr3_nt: TGTGCCAGTAGTATACCGGGACAGGGGAATGGCTACACCTTC
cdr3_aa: CASSIPGQGNGYTF

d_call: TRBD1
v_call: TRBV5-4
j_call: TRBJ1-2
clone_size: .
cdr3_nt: TGTGCCAGCAGACCGGGACAGGGGGGCTACACCTTC
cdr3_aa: CASRPGQGGYTF

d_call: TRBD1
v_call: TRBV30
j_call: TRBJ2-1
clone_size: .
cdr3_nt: TGTGCCTGGAGTACTCCGGACAGGGTCCCCGCCGATGGCCAGTTCTTC
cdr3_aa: CAWSTPDRVPADGQFF

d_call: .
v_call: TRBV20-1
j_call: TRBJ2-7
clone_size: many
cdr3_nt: TGCAGTGCTAGAGTAGGGGACTTCGAGCAGTACTTC
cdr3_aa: CSARVGDFEQYF

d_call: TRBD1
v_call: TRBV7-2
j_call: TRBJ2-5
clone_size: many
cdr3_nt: TGTGCCAGCGGATCGGACAGGACGCCAGAGACCCAGTACTTC
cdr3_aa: CASGSDRTPETQYF

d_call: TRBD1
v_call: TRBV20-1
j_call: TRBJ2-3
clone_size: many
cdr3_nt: TGCAGCAAATTTCAGGGGGCCAGCACAGATACGCAGTATTTT
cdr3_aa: CSKFQGASTDTQYF

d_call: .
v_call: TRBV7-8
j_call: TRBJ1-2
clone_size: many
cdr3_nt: TGTGCCAGCAGTTCGAAGGCCCTGACAAACAATTATGGCTACACCTTC
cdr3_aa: CASSSKALTNNYGYTF

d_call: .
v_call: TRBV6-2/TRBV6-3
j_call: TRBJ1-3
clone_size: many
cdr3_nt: TGTGCCAGCAGTTACTCGAGTAACAGGGTGGACGGAAACACCATATATTTT
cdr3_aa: CASSYSSNRVDGNTIYF

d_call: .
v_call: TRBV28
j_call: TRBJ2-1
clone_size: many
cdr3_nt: TGTGCCAGCAGTTTACCCGGACCAAAATACAATGAGCAGTTCTTC
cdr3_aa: CASSLPGPKYNEQFF

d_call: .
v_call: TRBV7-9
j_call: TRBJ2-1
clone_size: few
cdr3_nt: TGTGCCATCAACCCGCACCCCGTTGTCTCCTACAATGAGCAGTTCTTC
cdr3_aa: CAINPHPVVSYNEQFF

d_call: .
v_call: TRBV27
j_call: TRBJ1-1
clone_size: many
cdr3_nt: TGTGCCAGCAGTAAACCCCCGGGACATGAAGCTTTCTTT
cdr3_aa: CASSKPPGHEAFF

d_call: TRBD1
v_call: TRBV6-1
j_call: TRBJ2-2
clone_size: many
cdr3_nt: TGTGCCAGCAATAAAGGGGGCCGTACCGGGGAGCTGTTTTTT
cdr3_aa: CASNKGGRTGELFF

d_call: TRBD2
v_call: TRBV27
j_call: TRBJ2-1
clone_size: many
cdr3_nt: TGTGCCAGCAGTTTTGGGTCGGGGGTGCGGGGGGGCAATGAGCAGTTCTTC
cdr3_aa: CASSFGSGVRGGNEQFF

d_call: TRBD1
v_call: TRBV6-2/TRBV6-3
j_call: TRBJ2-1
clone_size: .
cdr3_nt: TGTGCCTGCAGTTACCGACAGGGGGGGCTAAGAGATGAGCAGTTCTTC
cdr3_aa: CACSYRQGGLRDEQFF

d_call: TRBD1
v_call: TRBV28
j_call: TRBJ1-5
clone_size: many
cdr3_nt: TGTGCCAGCAGTTTAAGATGGACAGGGAGGCGCAATCAGCCCCAGCATTTT
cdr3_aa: CASSLRWTGRRNQPQHF

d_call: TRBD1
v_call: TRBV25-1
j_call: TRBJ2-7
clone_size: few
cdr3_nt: TGTGCCAGGGGAGTGGACAGGGTCTTGAACGAGCAGTACTTC
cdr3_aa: CARGVDRVLNEQYF

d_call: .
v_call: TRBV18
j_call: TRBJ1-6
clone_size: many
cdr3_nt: TGTGCCAGCTCACCATCTGCGGCTAGTGGTTCACCCCTCCACTTT
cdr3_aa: CASSPSAASGSPLHF

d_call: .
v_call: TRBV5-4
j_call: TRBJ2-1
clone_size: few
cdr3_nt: TGTGCCAGCAGCTTGGGCAGGGGACATAGTACTTTCAATGAGCAGTTCTTC
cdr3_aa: CASSLGRGHSTFNEQFF

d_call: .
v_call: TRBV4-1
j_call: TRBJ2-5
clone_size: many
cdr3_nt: TGCGCCAGCAGCCAAGAGATGTGGGGGCAAGAGACCCAGTACTTC
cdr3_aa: CASSQEMWGQETQYF

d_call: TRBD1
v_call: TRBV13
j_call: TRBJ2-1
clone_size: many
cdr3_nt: TGTGCCAGCAGCTTACGGACAGGGGGCCACAATGAGCAGTTCTTC
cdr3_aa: CASSLRTGGHNEQFF

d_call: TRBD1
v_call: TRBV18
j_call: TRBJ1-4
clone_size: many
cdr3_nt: TGTGCCAGCTCACCTCTCGGGACAGGGGATGAAAAACTGTTTTTT
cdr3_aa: CASSPLGTGDEKLFF

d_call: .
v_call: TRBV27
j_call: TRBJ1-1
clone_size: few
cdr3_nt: TGTGCCAGCAGTTTAGAACGGGGACTCACTGAAGCTTTCTTT
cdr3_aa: CASSLERGLTEAFF

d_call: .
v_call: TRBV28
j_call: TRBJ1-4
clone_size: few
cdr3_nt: TGTGCCAGCAGTCCCCATAAGGTGGCAGGGATACTTTCAACTAATGAAAAACTGTTTTTT
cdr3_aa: CASSPHKVAGILSTNEKLFF

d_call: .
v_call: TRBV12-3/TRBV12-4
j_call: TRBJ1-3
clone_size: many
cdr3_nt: TGTGCCAGCAATCCCATAGAAGTCGCACCGGAGGACACCATATATTTT
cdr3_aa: CASNPIEVAPEDTIYF

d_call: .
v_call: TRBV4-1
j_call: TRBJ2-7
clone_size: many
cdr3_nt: TGCGCCAGCAGCCTGACAGGGGACTACTCCTACGAGCAGTACTTC
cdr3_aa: CASSLTGDYSYEQYF

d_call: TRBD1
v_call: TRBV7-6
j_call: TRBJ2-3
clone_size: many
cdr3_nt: TGTGCCAGCAGCTTAGGGACAGGGGGCTTACAGGATACGCAGTATTTT
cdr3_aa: CASSLGTGGLQDTQYF

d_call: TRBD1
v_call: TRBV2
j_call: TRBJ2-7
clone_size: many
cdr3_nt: TGTGCCAGCAACCCTCTCCTACCGGGACAGGGACACTACGAGCAGTACTTC
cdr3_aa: CASNPLLPGQGHYEQYF

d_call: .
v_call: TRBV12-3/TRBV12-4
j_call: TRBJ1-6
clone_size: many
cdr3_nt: TGTGCCAGCAGCCTAACAGAAGACATTAATTCACCCCTCCACTTT
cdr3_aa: CASSLTEDINSPLHF